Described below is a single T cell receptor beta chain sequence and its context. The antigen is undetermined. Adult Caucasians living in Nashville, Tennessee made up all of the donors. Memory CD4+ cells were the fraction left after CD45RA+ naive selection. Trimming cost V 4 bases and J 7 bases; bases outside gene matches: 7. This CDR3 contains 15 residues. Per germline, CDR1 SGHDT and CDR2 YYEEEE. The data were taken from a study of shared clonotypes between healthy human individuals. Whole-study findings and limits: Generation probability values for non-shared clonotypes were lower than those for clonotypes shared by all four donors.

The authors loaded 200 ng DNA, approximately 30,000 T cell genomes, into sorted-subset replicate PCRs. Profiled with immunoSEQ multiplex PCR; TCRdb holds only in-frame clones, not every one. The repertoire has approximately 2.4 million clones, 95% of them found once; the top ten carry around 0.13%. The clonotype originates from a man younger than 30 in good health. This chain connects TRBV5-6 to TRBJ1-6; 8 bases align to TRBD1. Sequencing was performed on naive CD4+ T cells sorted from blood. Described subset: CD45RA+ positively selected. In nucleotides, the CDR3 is TGTGCCAGCAGCCTTAGAACAGGGGGGAATTCACCCCTCCACTTT. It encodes CASSLRTGGNSPLHF. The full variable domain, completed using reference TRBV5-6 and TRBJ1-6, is DAGVTQSPTHLIKTRGQQVTLRCSPKSGHDTVSWYQQALGQGPQFIFQYYEEEERQRGNFPDRFSGHQFPNYSSELNVNALLLGDSALYLCASSLRTGGNSPLHFGNGTRLTVT.